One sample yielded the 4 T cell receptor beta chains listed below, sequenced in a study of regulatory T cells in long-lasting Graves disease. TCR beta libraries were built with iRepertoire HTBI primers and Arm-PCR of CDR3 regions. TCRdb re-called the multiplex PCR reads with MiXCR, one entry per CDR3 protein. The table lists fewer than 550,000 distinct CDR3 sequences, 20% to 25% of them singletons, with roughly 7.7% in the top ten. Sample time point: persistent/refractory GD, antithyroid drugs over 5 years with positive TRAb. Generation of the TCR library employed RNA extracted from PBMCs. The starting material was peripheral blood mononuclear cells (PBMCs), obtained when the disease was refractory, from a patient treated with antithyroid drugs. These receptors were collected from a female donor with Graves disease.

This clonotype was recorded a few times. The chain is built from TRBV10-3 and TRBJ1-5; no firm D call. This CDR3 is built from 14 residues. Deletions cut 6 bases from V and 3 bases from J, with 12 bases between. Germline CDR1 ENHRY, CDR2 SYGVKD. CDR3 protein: CAIRAAGTNQPQHF. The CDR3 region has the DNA TGTGCCATCAGGGCTGCAGGCACCAATCAGCCCCAGCATTTT.

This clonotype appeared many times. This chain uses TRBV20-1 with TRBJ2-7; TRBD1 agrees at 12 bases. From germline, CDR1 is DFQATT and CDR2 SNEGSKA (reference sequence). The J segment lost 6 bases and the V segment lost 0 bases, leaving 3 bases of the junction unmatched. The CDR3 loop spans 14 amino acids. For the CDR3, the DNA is TGCAGTGCTAGAGAGCCGGGACAGGGGGCCGAGCAGTACTTC. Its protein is CSAREPGQGAEQYF.

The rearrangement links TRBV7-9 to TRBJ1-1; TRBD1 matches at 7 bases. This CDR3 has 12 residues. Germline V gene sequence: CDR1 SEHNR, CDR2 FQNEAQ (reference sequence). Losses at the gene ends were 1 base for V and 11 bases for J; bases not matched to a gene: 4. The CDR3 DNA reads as TGTGCCAGCAGCTTAGACGGGGGACAGGCTTTCTTT. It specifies CASSLDGGQAFF.

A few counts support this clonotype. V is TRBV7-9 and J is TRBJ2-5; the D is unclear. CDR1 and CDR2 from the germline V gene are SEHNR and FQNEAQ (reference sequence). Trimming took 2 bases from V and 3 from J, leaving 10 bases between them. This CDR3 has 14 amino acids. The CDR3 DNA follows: TGTGCCAGCAGCTTACAAGGGTTTGAAGAGACCCAGTACTTC. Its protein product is CASSLQGFEETQYF.